The 2 T cell receptor beta chains below all came from one sample that was sequenced in a study of cytomegalovirus exposure and HLA in healthy donors. PCR was performed using 60 Vbeta and 13 Jbeta primers. The repertoire was sequenced with immunoSEQ multiplex PCR; TCRdb's copy has only in-frame clones and lacks some. The sample shows tens of thousands of clones, about 80% of them seen only once. Sequenced material: PBMCs. Source of these receptors: a man aged 25 to 40 in good health and CMV-seronegative.

The chain has TRBV10-3 and TRBJ2-7; 9 nucleotides match TRBD1. Unmatched junction bases numbered 2, after V lost 2 bases and J lost 6 bases. The germline CDR1 and CDR2 sequences are ENHRY and SYGVKD. This CDR3 is built from 13 residues. Written as DNA, the CDR3 is TGTGCCATCAGTGAGGGACAGGGGTGCGAGCAGTACTTC. This sequence encodes CAISEGQGCEQYF.

As to this clone: A read error may produce the germline difference seen at one junction end. The chain couples TRBV30 to TRBJ2-2; TRBD2 might be the D (5 bases). The CDR3 runs 12 residues. Germline CDR1 GTSNPN, CDR2 SVGIG (reference sequence). The CDR3 region is CAWSAIHRGAVF. The CDR3 DNA sequence: TGTGCCTGGAGTGCCATACACCGGGGAGCTGTTTTT.